This T cell receptor beta chain was observed in a study of cytomegalovirus exposure and HLA in healthy donors. Both 60 Vbeta primers and 13 Jbeta primers went into the PCR. Assay used: immunoSEQ multiplex PCR; TCRdb lists only in-frame clones, some missing. In the table there are tens of thousands of clones, roughly 78% of which are singletons. The receptor comes from a man aged 35-49 years in good health and CMV-seronegative. Sequencing input: PBMCs.

The CDR3 region is CASSFQGFTEAFF. The CDR3 DNA sequence: TGCGCCAGCAGCTTCCAGGGATTCACTGAAGCTTTCTTT. The chain carries TRBV5-1 and TRBJ1-1; TRBD1 might be the D (5 bases). V lost 2 bases and J lost 4, with 9 bases in between. The CDR3 extends over 13 amino acids. In germline, CDR1 is SGHRS, CDR2 YFSETQ.